This TCR beta chain originates from a study of T cell repertoires in cytomegalovirus infection. Study at large: Matching HLA type, along with CMV infection, was indicated by public TCR beta signatures. Whole-study results and caveats: Within the response measured ex vivo, HLA-C-restricted CMV-specific TCR beta clonotypes were dominant. Carriage of CMV together with the relevant HLA was identifiable through cumulative public TCR beta family frequency.

The CDR3 spans 15 residues. V lost 6 bases and J lost 3, with 16 bases in between. Germline values: CDR1 MNHEY, CDR2 SVGAGI. The sample holds a few counts of this clonotype. Its target is unknown. TCRdb re-called the reads with MiXCR, one entry per CDR3 protein. The profile shows hundreds of thousands of distinct CDR3 sequences, 20% to 25% of them singletons. Sample: CD8+ T cells from PBMCs. This rearrangement joins TRBV6-5 to TRBJ2-3; no clear D gene. The source is a human donor in good health (CMV status not recorded). Some clones in this sample may be carry-over from other donors' samples. The CDR3 nucleotides are TGTGCCAGCAGACCCAAGTGGAGATCTACAGATACGCAGTATTTT. Protein: CASRPKWRSTDTQYF.